The 30 T cell receptor beta chains listed next were all sequenced from one sample in a study of blood T cell repertoires in COVID-19. Assay: immunoSEQ multiplex PCR; the TCRdb copy retains only in-frame clones and omits some. The top ten hold approximately 4.2% of the sample, which has roughly 65,000 clones, 86% seen once. Source material: peripheral blood. The receptors stem from a man in his forties or fifties with acute or convalescent COVID-19.

This clone was recorded a few times. The chain carries TRBV5-1 and TRBJ1-6, with 12 bases that match TRBD1. V dropped 4 bases and J dropped 10; count of bases not matched to a gene: 12. This CDR3 contains 17 residues. The germline V gene has CDR1 SGHRS and CDR2 YFSETQ. CDR3 nucleotide sequence: TGCGCCAGCAGCCTGGGGGACAGGGGGCCCCATCGGTCACCCCTCCACTTT. Translated, it gives CASSLGDRGPHRSPLHF.

As DNA, the CDR3 is TGCGCCAGCAGCCAAGATCCAGCGGGCAATCAGCCCCAGCATTTT. Protein sequence: CASSQDPAGNQPQHF. The chain recombines TRBV4-1 with TRBJ1-5; D is unresolved. Germline values: CDR1 MGHRA, CDR2 YSYEKL. The CDR3 has 15 residues. The V end lost 0 bases, the J end lost 2 bases, and 8 bases lay between the germline ends.

The gene calls are TRBV2 and TRBJ1-2; tentatively, D is TRBD1 (6 bases). V was cut by 8 bases and J by 8 bases, with 21 bases left in between. The CDR3 is made up of 14 amino acids. Germline CDR1 reads SNHLY; CDR2 reads FYNNEI. This CDR3 reads CASQMTGLVEGYTF. The DNA of the CDR3 is TGTGCCAGCCAGATGACAGGCCTCGTAGAAGGCTACACCTTC.

The chain links TRBV7-3 to TRBJ1-1; 8 nucleotides line up with TRBD1. The trim removed 1 base at V and 4 bases at J, leaving 5 bases unmatched. This CDR3 has 15 residues. Germline V gene data show CDR1 as SGHTA and CDR2 as FQGTGA. The CDR3 sequence is CASSLNHRGFTEAFF. DNA of the CDR3: TGTGCCAGCAGCTTAAATCACAGGGGGTTCACTGAAGCTTTCTTT.

The J gene is TRBJ1-2, the V gene TRBV7-9; TRBD1 aligns across 9 bases. The germline V gene encodes CDR1 SEHNR and CDR2 FQNEAQ (reference sequence). The CDR3 consists of 14 residues. With 3 bases clipped from V and 2 bases from J, the junction kept 1 base outside the gene matches. The CDR3 nucleotides are TGTGCCAGCAGCTTCGGGACAGGGAACTATGGCTACACCTTC. Translating it yields CASSFGTGNYGYTF.

In the case of this clone: Different DNA sequences within this sample yield the same CDR3. The CDR3: CASSLTGGGDEKLFF. The CDR3 DNA sequence: TGTGCCAGCAGCTTGACAGGGGGCGGTGATGAAAAACTGTTTTTT. The chain joins TRBV5-5 to TRBJ1-4, with TRBD1 identical over 9 bases. The CDR3 has 15 residues. Germline values: CDR1 SGHKS, CDR2 YYEKEE (reference sequence). V trimming: 1 base; J trimming: 6 bases; junction bases outside the gene matches: 4.

This chain links TRBV27 with TRBJ1-6, with TRBD1 identical over 8 bases. Germline CDR1 is MNHEY and CDR2 is SMNVEV (reference sequence). J gave up 6 bases and V 4 bases, and 5 bases lay outside the gene matches. This CDR3 spans 15 amino acids. In nucleotides, the CDR3 is TGTGCCAGCAGTTCCCAGGGGGCTGGTAATTCACCCCTCCACTTT. Protein product: CASSSQGAGNSPLHF.

In regard to this clone: At the DNA level, this CDR3 is encoded by other sequences in the same sample as well. The V call is TRBV6-5, the J call TRBJ1-6; the D gene is possibly TRBD1 (5 bases). Trimming pared 6 bases from V and 7 bases from J, leaving 13 bases between. CDR1 and CDR2 (germline): MNHEY, SVGAGI. This CDR3 has 14 amino acids. CDR3 in DNA: TGTGCCAGCAGGGGGGGGTCGGACAATTCACCCCTCCACTTT. Encoded protein: CASRGGSDNSPLHF.

The gene calls are TRBV7-8 and TRBJ1-1, with TRBD1 matching over 8 bases. The CDR3 length is 14 residues. Germline V gene data show CDR1 as SGHVS and CDR2 as FQNEAQ. V shed 4 bases and J 6 bases; nucleotides not matched to a gene: 7. The CDR3 DNA reads TGTGCCAGCAGCTCCAGACAGGGGATGGCTGAAGCTTTCTTT. This codes for CASSSRQGMAEAFF.

V is TRBV9 and J is TRBJ2-3, with TRBD2 matching over 7 bases. The V segment lost 0 bases and the J segment 5 bases; nucleotides outside the gene matches: 6. The CDR3 runs to 15 residues. Germline V gene lookup returns CDR1 SGDLS and CDR2 YYNGEE. CDR3 sequence (DNA): TGTGCCAGCAGCGTAGGCGGGGGTTTTGGAGATACGCAGTATTTT. Its protein is CASSVGGGFGDTQYF.

This clone has ten or more counts. The V gene is TRBV6-1, the J gene TRBJ1-4; TRBD1 matches 9 bases. The J segment lost 8 bases and the V segment lost 1 base, leaving 14 bases of the junction unmatched. CDR3 length: 18 residues. Germline CDR1 reads MNHNS; CDR2 reads SASEGT. In DNA form, the CDR3 reads TGTGCCAGCAGTGAAGAAAGGGGACAGGGTCGAATCTCGGAAAAACTGTTTTTT. Translation: CASSEERGQGRISEKLFF.

This chain connects TRBV7-9 to TRBJ2-7, with 14 positions matching TRBD2. With 0 bases clipped from V and 6 bases from J, the junction kept 10 bases outside the gene matches. Looked up from germline, CDR1 is SEHNR and CDR2 is FQNEAQ (reference sequence). This CDR3 has 18 residues. The CDR3 coding sequence is TGTGCCAGCAGCTTAGCGGCCCCGGGACTAGCGGGAGTGATCGAGCAGTACTTC. It codes for CASSLAAPGLAGVIEQYF.

In this sample, this clone turned up once. The CDR3 DNA reads as TGTGCCAGCAGCTCAAGACAGAGCTCCTACAATGAGCAGTTCTTC. This encodes CASSSRQSSYNEQFF. The J gene is TRBJ2-1, the V gene TRBV7-3; weak D call: TRBD1 (5 bases). The germline CDR1 and CDR2 sequences are SGHTA and FQGTGA. With 4 bases removed from V and 0 bases from J, the gap between germline ends came to 10 bases. The CDR3 length is 15 residues.

This clone was detected only once. The rearrangement links TRBV19 to TRBJ2-1; 7 nucleotides line up with TRBD1. The CDR3 is 16 residues long. CDR1 is LNHDA and CDR2 is SQIVND in the germline V gene (reference sequence). With V trimmed by 2 bases and J by 0 bases, 4 bases remained unmatched. DNA for the CDR3: TGTGCCAGTAGTATAACAGGGGCTCACTCCTACAATGAGCAGTTCTTC. Amino acid sequence: CASSITGAHSYNEQFF.

Written as DNA, the CDR3 is TGTGCCAGCAGGTTCTCAAGGAGCGATGCAACTAATGAAAAACTGTTTTTT. The encoded protein is CASRFSRSDATNEKLFF. The chain employs TRBV2 and TRBJ1-4; D not resolved. Between the trimmed V and J ends, which lost 6 bases and 0 bases, there was a span of 17 bases. The CDR3 covers 17 residues. CDR1 and CDR2 from the germline V gene are SNHLY and FYNNEI.

This clone appeared a single time. The rearrangement links TRBV28 to TRBJ2-7; TRBD1 aligns across 8 bases. V trimming: 2 bases; J trimming: 3 bases; junction bases outside the gene matches: 6. CDR1 is MDHEN and CDR2 is SYDVKM in the germline V gene. The CDR3 runs 15 residues. The CDR3 here is CASSLEAGQGYEQYF. As DNA, the CDR3 is TGTGCCAGCAGTTTAGAGGCTGGACAGGGCTACGAGCAGTACTTC. Complete variable domain (other parts from reference TRBV28 and TRBJ2-7): DVKVTQSSRYLVKRTGEKVFLECVQDMDHENMFWYRQDPGLGLRLIYFSYDVKMKEKGDIPEGYSVSREKKERFSLILESASTNQTSMYLCASSLEAGQGYEQYFGPGTRLTVT.

V usage is TRBV11-2 and J usage is TRBJ1-6; TRBD1 agrees at 7 bases. The germline gives CDR1 SGHAT, CDR2 FQNNGV. The CDR3 loop spans 15 amino acids. The V segment lost 5 bases and the J segment 6 bases; nucleotides outside the gene matches: 7. The chain's CDR3 is CASSGSRGVNSPLHF. The CDR3 DNA is TGTGCCAGCAGCGGGAGCAGGGGGGTTAATTCACCCCTCCACTTT.

This clone was seen a handful of times. The gene calls are TRBV2 and TRBJ2-7; D is uncertain. The V end lost 3 bases, the J end lost 7 bases, and 16 bases lay between the germline ends. The germline CDR1 and CDR2 sequences are SNHLY and FYNNEI. The CDR3 extends over 14 amino acids. The CDR3 bases are TGTGCCAGCAGTGAGGTAGTCTTTGGTTTTGAGCAGTACTTC. Translating gives CASSEVVFGFEQYF.

This clone appeared a single time. Different DNA sequences within this sample yield the same CDR3. The gene calls are TRBV20-1 and TRBJ2-7, with 7 bases aligning to TRBD2. The CDR3 has 11 amino acids. The germline V gene has CDR1 DFQATT and CDR2 SNEGSKA (reference sequence). V dropped 6 bases and J dropped 5; count of bases not matched to a gene: 4. The CDR3 DNA is TGCAGTGCCAGTAGCGGGCACGAGCAGTACTTC. Its translation: CSASSGHEQYF.

The rearrangement links TRBV28 to TRBJ2-7; 11 positions agree with TRBD2. Germline V gives CDR1 MDHEN, CDR2 SYDVKM. V dropped 2 bases and J dropped 4; count of bases not matched to a gene: 4. The CDR3 runs 15 residues. This CDR3 is CASSLAGTSGYEQYF. The DNA for the CDR3 is TGTGCCAGCAGTTTAGCCGGGACTAGCGGTTACGAGCAGTACTTC. The full variable domain, in which reference TRBV28 and TRBJ2-7 provide the parts outside the CDR3, is DVKVTQSSRYLVKRTGEKVFLECVQDMDHENMFWYRQDPGLGLRLIYFSYDVKMKEKGDIPEGYSVSREKKERFSLILESASTNQTSMYLCASSLAGTSGYEQYFGPGTRLTVT.

The genes are TRBV11-3 and TRBJ2-5, with 9 bases matching TRBD1. V shed 5 bases, J shed 2 bases, and the junction held 6 bases outside the gene matches. Per the germline V gene, CDR1 is SGHNT and CDR2 is YENEEA. This CDR3 has 15 residues. In DNA, the CDR3 is TGTGCCAGCAGCCCGCGTGGACAGGGGCAAGAGACCCAGTACTTC. Translation: CASSPRGQGQETQYF.

The chain links TRBV28 to TRBJ2-7; 9 bases fit TRBD2. Germline V CDR1 and CDR2: MDHEN, SYDVKM. The CDR3 runs 14 residues. The CDR3 here is CAALAGGFRNEQYF. CDR3 DNA sequence: TGTGCGGCCCTGGCGGGAGGGTTTCGGAACGAGCAGTACTTC. Full variable domain (rest looked up from reference TRBV28 and TRBJ2-7): DVKVTQSSRYLVKRTGEKVFLECVQDMDHENMFWYRQDPGLGLRLIYFSYDVKMKEKGDIPEGYSVSREKKERFSLILESASTNQTSMYLCAALAGGFRNEQYFGPGTRLTVT.

The V call is TRBV9, the J call TRBJ2-3, with D maybe TRBD1 (6 bases). The V gene lost 3 bases and the J gene lost 6 bases, with 11 bases spanning the gap. Germline CDR1 SGDLS, CDR2 YYNGEE. The CDR3 contains 13 residues. The CDR3 nucleotides read TGTGCCAGCAGCGCCAGCCAGGGGGATACGCAGTATTTT. Residues: CASSASQGDTQYF.

The genes are TRBV6-5 and TRBJ1-1; the D is unclear. CDR3 length: 14 residues. CDR1 MNHEY and CDR2 SVGAGI come from the germline V gene. The V end was cut by 6 bases, the J end by 4 bases, with 15 bases between. The CDR3 region is CASSPGRVSTEAFF. The DNA of the CDR3 is TGTGCCAGCAGCCCCGGGAGGGTGAGCACTGAAGCTTTCTTT.

The chain carries TRBV15 and TRBJ1-1; the D is unclear. Germline lookup yields CDR1 LNHNV and CDR2 YYDKDF (reference sequence). Between the trimmed V and J ends, which lost 2 bases and 3 bases, there was a span of 7 bases. The CDR3 runs 13 residues. The CDR3 protein is CATSRSRDTEAFF. CDR3 nucleotides: TGTGCCACCAGCAGAAGCCGGGACACTGAAGCTTTCTTT.

The chain joins TRBV11-3 to TRBJ2-7; 8 bases map to TRBD2. The germline V gene encodes CDR1 SGHNT and CDR2 YENEEA. The V segment lost 5 bases and the J segment 3 bases; nucleotides outside the gene matches: 3. The CDR3 is made up of 13 amino acids. The CDR3 loop reads CASSRSGSYEQYF. The CDR3 DNA reads as TGTGCCAGCAGCCGCAGCGGGAGCTACGAGCAGTACTTC.

This clone came up a few times. The chain links TRBV5-8 to TRBJ2-3; TRBD1 matches at 7 bases. Germline assignment: CDR1 SGHTS and CDR2 YDEGEE. V gave up 3 bases and J gave up 0 bases; unmatched junction bases: 4. The CDR3 runs 15 residues. The CDR3 region has the DNA TGTGCCAGCAGCTCGACAGGGTTAAGCACAGATACGCAGTATTTT. Its protein product is CASSSTGLSTDTQYF.

The chain is built from TRBV30 and TRBJ2-5, with 7 bases fitting TRBD2. CDR3 length equals 14 residues. Trimming took 5 bases from V and 4 from J; bases not matched to a gene: 10. From germline, CDR1 is GTSNPN and CDR2 SVGIG (reference sequence). CDR3 nucleotide sequence: TGTGCCTGGGGGCCCGGGGGGTTTGGAGAGACCCAGTACTTC. It codes for CAWGPGGFGETQYF.

The genes are TRBV19 and TRBJ1-6, with 7 bases matching TRBD1. The CDR3 has 14 amino acids. V lost 3 bases to trimming and J lost 7 bases; unmatched junction nucleotides: 3. From germline, CDR1 is LNHDA and CDR2 SQIVND (reference sequence). The CDR3 loop is CASSIGQANSPLHF. The CDR3 nucleotides are TGTGCCAGTAGTATCGGACAGGCAAATTCACCCCTCCACTTT.

This clone was seen only once. The rearrangement joins TRBV29-1 to TRBJ2-1, with a possible D match to TRBD2 (5 bases). CDR1 SQVTM and CDR2 ANQGSEA come from the germline V gene. V gave up 4 bases and J gave up 10 bases, with 14 bases separating them. CDR3 length equals 12 residues. The CDR3 DNA sequence: TGCAGCGTTGGGAAGTTTAGCGACGAGCAGTTCTTC. Encoded protein: CSVGKFSDEQFF.